The 26 T cell receptor beta chains in this list originate from one sample, sequenced in a study of Ad26.COV2.S vaccination and SARS-CoV-2 variants (dated by TCRdb to the early 2020s). The sample's treatment or condition, from its label and the paper: around 19 received Ad26.COV2.S at low or high dose, single or two shots; about 5 received placebo; per-sample allocation not given. Repertoires of vaccine and placebo recipients were sequenced from samples collected on day 63 after the first injection. The library was obtained by the immunoSEQ multiplex PCR assay. TCRdb's version of the immuneACCESS table is confined to in-frame rearrangements and falls short of the full clone set. An unresolved V gene accounts for under half of the shortfall where checked; the remainder is of unknown origin. For this sample there are approximately 280,000 clones; about 89% appear just once. Around 3% of the sample is held by the ten biggest clonotypes.

Sample: peripheral blood, taken in a trial of Ad26.COV2.S vaccine versus placebo. The origin of the receptors is a person between 18 and 65 years old who received the Ad26.COV2.S COVID-19 vaccine or a placebo.

V is TRBV3-1 (or the pseudogene TRBV3-2) and J is TRBJ2-3; no definite D call. V lost 1 base, J lost 7 bases, and 6 bases lay in between. This CDR3 is 12 amino acids long. Germline-derived CDR1 and CDR2 are LGHDT and YNNKEL (reference sequence). CDR3 sequence reads: CASSQGLNTQYF. In DNA form, the CDR3 reads TGTGCCAGCAGCCAAGGGTTGAATACGCAGTATTTT.

This rearrangement joins TRBV24-1 to TRBJ2-1; 7 bases line up with TRBD1. Unmatched junction bases numbered 3, after V lost 5 bases and J lost 0 bases. The CDR3 is 15 amino acids. CDR1 KGHDR and CDR2 SFDVKD come from the germline V gene. CDR3 nucleotide sequence: TGTGCCACCAGTGCTTCAGGGGGCTCCTACAATGAGCAGTTCTTC. It specifies CATSASGGSYNEQFF.

The V and J genes are TRBV2 and TRBJ2-5; TRBD2 matches at 8 bases. Germline values: CDR1 SNHLY, CDR2 FYNNEI. V lost 8 bases, J lost 4 bases, and 3 bases stayed unmatched. This CDR3 has 12 residues. The chain's CDR3 is CASREGSETQYF. The CDR3 DNA follows: TGTGCCAGCCGGGAGGGGTCAGAGACCCAGTACTTC.

The chain couples TRBV7-2 to TRBJ2-5, with TRBD2 identical over 10 bases. The CDR3 covers 16 residues. Germline lookup yields CDR1 SGHTA and CDR2 FQGNSA. Trimming removed 6 bases from V and 2 bases from J; junction bases left unmatched: 9. CDR3 protein: CASRSRTSGLQETQYF. CDR3 bases: TGTGCCAGCAGATCAAGGACTAGCGGACTACAAGAGACCCAGTACTTC.

This chain uses TRBV5-1 with TRBJ2-1; 9 nucleotides line up with TRBD2. The CDR3 is 18 residues long. CDR1 is SGHRS and CDR2 is YFSETQ in the germline V gene. V was clipped by 0 bases and J by 4 bases; unmatched bases: 11. CDR3 loop: CASSLGMSGGLIYNEQFF. In DNA form, the CDR3 reads TGCGCCAGCAGCTTGGGGATGAGCGGGGGGCTTATTTACAATGAGCAGTTCTTC.

This chain joins TRBV4-2 and TRBJ1-2; D not certain. The V end lost 2 bases, the J end lost 5 bases, and 15 bases lay between the germline ends. CDR3 length: 15 amino acids. Germline V CDR1 and CDR2: LGHNA, YNFKEQ. CDR3 coding DNA: TGTGCCAGCAGCCAAACAGCGACACCAGGTTATGGCTACACCTTC. Translated, it gives CASSQTATPGYGYTF.

V gene TRBV7-9 combines with J gene TRBJ1-2; no clear D gene. Trimming shortened V by 3 bases and J by 3 bases, and 11 bases separated the two germline ends. The CDR3 contains 14 residues. From germline, CDR1 is SEHNR and CDR2 FQNEAQ (reference sequence). CDR3 in amino acids: CASSFLRMDYGYTF. DNA for the CDR3: TGTGCCAGCAGCTTTCTAAGGATGGACTATGGCTACACCTTC.

This clone was seen a single time. The chain combines TRBV5-1 with TRBJ2-1; 9 positions match TRBD2. The CDR3 loop spans 15 amino acids. J was trimmed by 8 bases and V by 0 bases; bases with no gene match: 6. Germline loops: CDR1 SGHRS, CDR2 YFSETQ. In DNA form, the CDR3 reads TGCGCCAGCAGCTTGGGCGGGAGGGCCAGGGATGAGCAGTTCTTC. It translates to CASSLGGRARDEQFF.

This chain connects TRBV19 to TRBJ1-1; TRBD1 agrees at 10 bases. The CDR3 is made up of 16 amino acids. CDR1 is LNHDA, CDR2 SQIVND, per germline (reference sequence). V lost 6 bases to trimming and J lost 4 bases; unmatched junction nucleotides: 11. The CDR3 sequence is CASSPATGGRATEAFF. The CDR3 DNA reads as TGTGCCAGTAGCCCAGCGACAGGGGGCCGGGCCACTGAAGCTTTCTTT.

This chain connects TRBV29-1 to TRBJ2-5; D gene unclear. This CDR3 is 11 amino acids long. Germline V gene data show CDR1 as SQVTM and CDR2 as ANQGSEA. This CDR3 is CTGFEQETQYF. In DNA form, the CDR3 reads TGCACCGGTTTTGAGCAAGAGACCCAGTACTTC.

This chain uses TRBV11-2 with TRBJ2-3, with 9 bases fitting TRBD1. Germline V lookup: CDR1 SGHAT, CDR2 FQNNGV. CDR3 length: 16 residues. Trimming cost V 5 bases and J 3 bases; bases outside gene matches: 9. The CDR3 region has the DNA TGTGCCAGCAGCAAACGGACCGGGACAGGGACAGATACGCAGTATTTT. As protein: CASSKRTGTGTDTQYF.

The rearrangement joins TRBV18 to TRBJ2-1, with D unclear. Trimming removed 0 bases from V and 4 bases from J, with 10 bases in between. Germline values: CDR1 KGHSH, CDR2 LQKENI. The CDR3 totals 15 residues. CDR3 loop: CASSPPRGSYNEQFF. CDR3 sequence (DNA): TGTGCCAGCTCACCACCACGCGGCAGTTACAATGAGCAGTTCTTC.

The rearrangement uses TRBV6-2 or TRBV6-3 and TRBJ1-5; TRBD1 aligns across 10 bases. There are 15 residues in the CDR3. The V gene end was trimmed by 5 bases and the J gene end by 2 bases; junction bases not matched to a gene: 3. CDR1 is MNHEY and CDR2 is SVGEGT in the germline V gene. The CDR3 bases are TGTGCCAGCAGTAAGGGGACAGGGGGCAATCAGCCCCAGCATTTT. It yields the protein CASSKGTGGNQPQHF.

The chain couples TRBV19 to TRBJ2-6; D may be TRBD2 (6 bases). CDR3 length equals 21 residues. V shed 2 bases and J shed 0 bases, with 23 bases lying between them. Germline CDR1 is LNHDA and CDR2 is SQIVND (reference sequence). As DNA, the CDR3 is TGTGCCAGTAGTATACGCTGGGGCGGGACCCGACGGTCCTCTGGGGCCAACGTCCTGACTTTC. This translates into CASSIRWGGTRRSSGANVLTF.

CDR3 coding DNA: TGTGCCAGCAGTTGGGTGGGGGACAGGGAAGCTTTCTTT. Translated, it gives CASSWVGDREAFF. The V gene is TRBV27, the J gene TRBJ1-1; 8 bases map to TRBD1. The germline V gene encodes CDR1 MNHEY and CDR2 SMNVEV (reference sequence). The CDR3 loop spans 13 amino acids. The trim removed 4 bases at V and 8 bases at J, leaving 6 bases unmatched.

The genes are TRBV5-6 and TRBJ1-1, with 7 bases fitting TRBD1. This CDR3 is 16 amino acids long. V was clipped by 4 bases and J by 0 bases; unmatched bases: 9. The germline gives CDR1 SGHDT, CDR2 YYEEEE. The CDR3 region has the DNA TGTGCCAGCAGCCCACGGACAGGAGGGATGAACACTGAAGCTTTCTTT. Protein: CASSPRTGGMNTEAFF.

This clone was detected only a few times. The CDR3 is CAWSPQDGQPQHF. CDR3 nucleotides: TGTGCCTGGAGTCCTCAAGACGGCCAGCCCCAGCATTTT. The chain joins TRBV30 to TRBJ1-5, with unresolved D. The CDR3 extends over 13 amino acids. CDR1 and CDR2 (germline): GTSNPN, SVGIG (reference sequence). Deletions cut 2 bases from V and 7 bases from J, with 12 bases between.

The J gene is TRBJ2-3, the V gene TRBV15, with D possibly being TRBD2 (7 bases). Trimming cost V 2 bases and J 3 bases, with 15 bases left between them. Germline V CDR1 and CDR2: LNHNV, YYDKDF (reference sequence). CDR3 length equals 16 residues. The CDR3 bases are TGTGCCACCAGCAGAACCCCGGGGGGCGGGACAGATACGCAGTATTTT. This gives the protein CATSRTPGGGTDTQYF.

As to this clone: This sample includes further DNA sequences coding for the same CDR3. The V call is TRBV5-1, the J call TRBJ1-3; no firm D call. The CDR3 totals 14 residues. Trimming removed 0 bases from V and 1 base from J, with 5 bases in between. Germline lookup yields CDR1 SGHRS and CDR2 YFSETQ. CDR3 loop: CASSLEGSGNTIYF. CDR3 coding DNA: TGCGCCAGCAGCTTGGAAGGTTCTGGAAACACCATATATTTT.

This clone was seen a single time. CDR3 DNA sequence: TGCGCCAGCAGCCAAGATCCTTGGGCTAGAGATATTCCCAATGGCTACACCTTC. Protein product: CASSQDPWARDIPNGYTF. This chain joins TRBV4-3 and TRBJ1-2; D gene uncertain. This CDR3 contains 18 residues. V shed 0 bases and J shed 6 bases, with 23 bases lying between them. The germline gives CDR1 LGHNA, CDR2 YSLEER.

The rearrangement links TRBV12-3 or TRBV12-4 to TRBJ1-5; D is uncertain. V shed 2 bases and J shed 7 bases, with 6 bases lying between them. The CDR3 is 12 residues long. CDR3 residues: CASSLFPQPQHF. The CDR3 DNA is TGTGCCAGCAGTTTATTCCCGCAGCCCCAGCATTTT.

J is TRBJ1-2 and V is TRBV18, with D tentatively TRBD1 (6 bases). The CDR3 runs 16 residues. The germline V gene has CDR1 KGHSH and CDR2 LQKENI. The ends were cut back, 3 bases at V and 3 bases at J, with 17 bases in the middle. The CDR3 protein is CASSPIQGFGDYGYTF. For the CDR3, the DNA is TGTGCCAGCTCACCGATCCAGGGGTTTGGGGACTATGGCTACACCTTC.

The chain has TRBV12-5 and TRBJ2-7, with 10 nucleotides matching TRBD2. The V gene end was trimmed by 0 bases and the J gene end by 4 bases; junction bases not matched to a gene: 3. This CDR3 spans 15 amino acids. Germline V gives CDR1 LGHNT, CDR2 FRNRAP. The CDR3 DNA reads TGTGCTAGTGGTTTGGTCGGACTAGCGGCGTACGAGCAGTACTTC. This gives the protein CASGLVGLAAYEQYF.

This clone was detected a few times. V and J are TRBV12-3 or TRBV12-4 and TRBJ1-6; D is ambiguous. CDR3 length: 13 amino acids. V shed 9 bases and J shed 6 bases, with 12 bases lying between them. CDR3 nucleotides: TGTGCCAGTCTATTGGGCAGTAATTCACCCCTCCACTTT. Protein sequence: CASLLGSNSPLHF.

This clone was picked up one time. The sample contains more than one DNA sequence encoding this CDR3. The chain combines TRBV6-2 or TRBV6-3 with TRBJ2-7; no reliable D call. This CDR3 region has 12 residues. From germline, CDR1 is MNHEY and CDR2 SVGEGT. The V end lost 6 bases, the J end lost 0 bases, and 6 bases lay between the germline ends. The CDR3 reads CASSPSSYEQYF. CDR3 sequence (DNA): TGTGCCAGCAGCCCAAGCTCCTACGAGCAGTACTTC.

The chain combines TRBV7-2 with TRBJ2-1; tentatively, D is TRBD2 (6 bases). The ends were cut back, 5 bases at V and 2 bases at J, with 13 bases in the middle. The length of the CDR3 is 15 residues. Germline CDR1 is SGHTA and CDR2 is FQGNSA. The CDR3 bases are TGTGCCAGCAGCCCTCGGGGGTATGCCTACAATGAGCAGTTCTTC. This encodes CASSPRGYAYNEQFF.